The 31 T cell receptor beta chains below all came from one sample that was sequenced in a study of shared clonotypes between healthy human individuals. TCRdb's table, derived via immunoSEQ multiplex PCR, lists solely in-frame clones and lacks some. Of roughly 650,000 clones in the sample, 95% to 98% are singletons; the top ten hold less than 0.065%. Sequenced sample: naive CD4+ T cells sorted from blood. The subset: CD45RA+ positively selected. The receptors stem from a woman aged 25 to 45 in good health.

The chain employs TRBV10-3 and TRBJ2-3; D gene uncertain. The length of the CDR3 is 13 residues. Between the trimmed V and J ends, which lost 6 bases and 6 bases, there was a span of 13 bases. Germline CDR1 ENHRY, CDR2 SYGVKD. The CDR3 sequence is CAIRGGSSDTQYF. DNA for the CDR3: TGTGCCATCAGGGGTGGTAGTTCCGATACGCAGTATTTT.

This rearrangement joins TRBV19 to TRBJ2-3; tentatively, D is TRBD1 (6 bases). Germline CDR1 is LNHDA and CDR2 is SQIVND (reference sequence). Trimming removed 4 bases from V and 5 bases from J, with 10 bases in between. The CDR3 has 13 amino acids. For the CDR3, the DNA is TGTGCCAGTAGTACCACAGGGTTAGATACGCAGTATTTT. Translated: CASSTTGLDTQYF.

The chain uses TRBV5-1 and TRBJ2-6; TRBD1 matches at 10 bases. Germline values: CDR1 SGHRS, CDR2 YFSETQ. The CDR3 totals 18 residues. The V and J ends lost 0 bases and 0 bases, in that order; junction bases with no gene match: 3. The CDR3 DNA follows: TGCGCCAGCAGCTTGGTTGGGACAGGGGCCTCTGGGGCCAACGTCCTGACTTTC. Its translation: CASSLVGTGASGANVLTF. The full variable domain, with the rest looked up from reference TRBV5-1 and TRBJ2-6, is KAGVTQTPRYLIKTRGQQVTLSCSPISGHRSVSWYQQTPGQGLQFLFEYFSETQRNKGNFPGRFSGRQFSNSRSEMNVSTLELGDSALYLCASSLVGTGASGANVLTFGAGSRLTVL.

This sequence joins TRBV5-5 and TRBJ1-1, with D hard to call. Trimming cost V 0 bases and J 2 bases, with 14 bases left between them. The CDR3 length is 16 residues. CDR1 SGHKS and CDR2 YYEKEE come from the germline V gene (reference sequence). The CDR3 DNA is TGTGCCAGCAGCTTGGTATTTGGGTCTCTAAACACTGAAGCTTTCTTT. It is translated as CASSLVFGSLNTEAFF. Full variable domain (remainder filled in from reference TRBV5-5 and TRBJ1-1): DAGVTQSPTHLIKTRGQQVTLRCSPISGHKSVSWYQQVLGQGPQFIFQYYEKEERGRGNFPDRFSARQFPNYSSELNVNALLLGDSALYLCASSLVFGSLNTEAFFGQGTRLTVV.

The chain is built from TRBV7-6 and TRBJ2-5; no clear D gene. This CDR3 has 13 amino acids. Deletions cut 1 base from V and 4 bases from J, with 7 bases between. The germline V gene encodes CDR1 SGHVS and CDR2 FNYEAQ. CDR3 in DNA: TGTGCCAGCAGCTTAGTTCCGGGAGAGACCCAGTACTTC. Its translation: CASSLVPGETQYF. The variable domain in full, completed from reference TRBV7-6 and TRBJ2-5, reads GAGVSQSPRYKVTKRGQDVALRCDPISGHVSLYWYRQALGQGPEFLTYFNYEAQQDKSGLPNDRFSAERPEGSISTLTIQRTEQRDSAMYRCASSLVPGETQYFGPGTRLLVL.

This clone was seen a few times. The gene calls are TRBV2 and TRBJ2-1; D not certain. The germline V and J ends were trimmed by 5 bases and 3 bases, with 5 bases remaining between them. This CDR3 spans 12 amino acids. The V gene's germline CDR1 is SNHLY and CDR2 FYNNEI. Written as DNA, the CDR3 is TGTGCCAGCAGTCCGGACTACAATGAGCAGTTCTTC. It translates to CASSPDYNEQFF.

The rearrangement links TRBV28 to TRBJ2-7; TRBD2 is a possible D gene (5 bases). Looked up from germline, CDR1 is MDHEN and CDR2 is SYDVKM. V lost 3 bases, J lost 7 bases, and 16 bases lay in between. This CDR3 has 14 amino acids. The CDR3 loop is CASSFVGVPGEQYF. The CDR3 nucleotides read TGTGCCAGCAGTTTTGTCGGGGTTCCGGGTGAGCAGTACTTC.

The CDR3 here is CASSTRLGGSYEQYF. The CDR3 DNA reads as TGTGCCAGCTCAACCCGACTAGGGGGGAGCTACGAGCAGTACTTC. The chain combines TRBV18 with TRBJ2-7, with D perhaps TRBD1 or TRBD2 (6 bases each). The CDR3 has 15 residues. Germline V gene sequence: CDR1 KGHSH, CDR2 LQKENI. The V end was cut by 5 bases, the J end by 3 bases, with 17 bases between.

The CDR3 loop reads CASSFRRAQGETQYF. DNA for the CDR3: TGCGCCAGCAGCTTTAGGAGGGCCCAGGGAGAGACCCAGTACTTC. This sequence joins TRBV5-1 and TRBJ2-5, with D maybe TRBD2 (6 bases). V was cut by 2 bases and J by 4 bases, with 15 bases left in between. The CDR3 is 15 residues long. Germline CDR1 is SGHRS and CDR2 is YFSETQ. Based on the CDR3 plus reference TRBV5-1 and TRBJ2-5, the full variable domain is KAGVTQTPRYLIKTRGQQVTLSCSPISGHRSVSWYQQTPGQGLQFLFEYFSETQRNKGNFPGRFSGRQFSNSRSEMNVSTLELGDSALYLCASSFRRAQGETQYFGPGTRLLVL.

This chain links TRBV19 with TRBJ2-5, with D unclear. There are 14 residues in the CDR3. CDR1 is LNHDA and CDR2 is SQIVND in the germline V gene (reference sequence). The V gene lost 3 bases and the J gene lost 5 bases, with 13 bases spanning the gap. The CDR3 DNA follows: TGTGCCAGTAGTATGGACCCAGAGGAGGAGACCCAGTACTTC. This sequence encodes CASSMDPEEETQYF. Looking up the rest from reference TRBV19 and TRBJ2-5 gives the full variable domain: DGGITQSPKYLFRKEGQNVTLSCEQNLNHDAMYWYRQDPGQGLRLIYYSQIVNDFQKGDIAEGYSVSREKKESFPLTVTSAQKNPTAFYLCASSMDPEEETQYFGPGTRLLVL.

This rearrangement joins TRBV11-3 to TRBJ2-1; 7 bases align to TRBD2. J gave up 0 bases and V 3 bases, and 8 bases lay outside the gene matches. Looked up from germline, CDR1 is SGHNT and CDR2 is YENEEA. The CDR3 length is 17 residues. The CDR3 here is CASSLEFGGISYNEQFF. In DNA, the CDR3 is TGTGCCAGCAGCTTGGAATTCGGGGGGATCTCCTACAATGAGCAGTTCTTC.

The chain links TRBV2 to TRBJ2-7; D not resolved. With 5 bases removed from V and 4 bases from J, the gap between germline ends came to 6 bases. The CDR3 consists of 11 residues. CDR1 and CDR2 from the germline V gene are SNHLY and FYNNEI. This chain's CDR3 is CASSPNYEQYF. The DNA for the CDR3 is TGTGCCAGCAGTCCTAATTACGAGCAGTACTTC.

The chain couples TRBV5-4 to TRBJ1-1, with D unresolved. This CDR3 has 15 residues. Germline CDR1 reads SGHNT; CDR2 reads YYREEE (reference sequence). V was pared by 4 bases and J by 0 bases, with 13 bases between. CDR3 sequence reads: CASSPVGSVNTEAFF. The CDR3 bases are TGTGCCAGCAGCCCCGTAGGAAGCGTGAACACTGAAGCTTTCTTT. The variable domain in full, with the rest retrieved from reference TRBV5-4 and TRBJ1-1, is ETGVTQSPTHLIKTRGQQVTLRCSSQSGHNTVSWYQQALGQGPQFIFQYYREEENGRGNFPPRFSGLQFPNYSSELNVNALELDDSALYLCASSPVGSVNTEAFFGQGTRLTVV.

The chain uses TRBV9 and TRBJ2-3; TRBD2 agrees at 11 bases. The CDR3 extends over 17 amino acids. Germline-derived CDR1 and CDR2 are SGDLS and YYNGEE. Trimming cost V 2 bases and J 0 bases; bases outside gene matches: 5. CDR3 residues: CASSVTPSGRSTDTQYF. CDR3 nucleotide sequence: TGTGCCAGCAGCGTCACCCCTAGCGGGAGGAGCACAGATACGCAGTATTTT.

The chain links TRBV28 to TRBJ1-1; D unresolved. CDR3 length: 12 residues. Germline values: CDR1 MDHEN, CDR2 SYDVKM. The V gene lost 5 bases and the J gene lost 0 bases, with 4 bases spanning the gap. The chain's CDR3 is CASSRLNTEAFF. CDR3 DNA: TGTGCCAGCAGTAGGTTGAACACTGAAGCTTTCTTT. Looking up the rest from reference TRBV28 and TRBJ1-1 gives the full variable domain: DVKVTQSSRYLVKRTGEKVFLECVQDMDHENMFWYRQDPGLGLRLIYFSYDVKMKEKGDIPEGYSVSREKKERFSLILESASTNQTSMYLCASSRLNTEAFFGQGTRLTVV.

The rearrangement links TRBV5-1 to TRBJ2-3, with 10 nucleotides matching TRBD2. This CDR3 spans 14 amino acids. The trim removed 7 bases at V and 4 bases at J, leaving 6 bases unmatched. The germline CDR1 and CDR2 sequences are SGHRS and YFSETQ. CDR3 loop: CASSSGRSADTQYF. The CDR3 DNA reads TGCGCCAGCTCTAGCGGGAGATCAGCAGATACGCAGTATTTT.

The chain is built from TRBV20-1 and TRBJ2-1; 9 bases are a match to TRBD1. V trimming: 5 bases; J trimming: 15 bases; junction bases outside the gene matches: 8. Germline CDR1 and CDR2: DFQATT and SNEGSKA (reference sequence). The length of the CDR3 is 11 residues. CDR3 amino acids: CSAPGQGRSFF. CDR3 bases: TGCAGTGCTCCGGGACAGGGTCGGTCGTTCTTC.

The CDR3 DNA is TGTGCCAGCAGCTTTATTCCTATCGCGAACACCGGGGAGCTGTTTTTT. It translates to CASSFIPIANTGELFF. The rearrangement uses TRBV11-2 and TRBJ2-2; D uncertain. The CDR3 spans 16 residues. Between the trimmed V and J ends, which lost 3 bases and 0 bases, there was a span of 11 bases. Germline CDR1 and CDR2: SGHAT and FQNNGV.

The gene calls are TRBV7-8 and TRBJ2-7; the D gene is possibly TRBD2 (5 bases). This CDR3 comprises 17 residues. V lost 1 base and J 3 bases, leaving 19 bases between the germline ends. Germline CDR1 reads SGHVS; CDR2 reads FQNEAQ. The CDR3 loop is CASSLVGLGIASYEQYF. As DNA, the CDR3 is TGTGCCAGCAGCTTAGTCGGGCTCGGGATAGCGAGCTACGAGCAGTACTTC.

This chain links TRBV7-3 with TRBJ2-2; possible D gene TRBD2, 6 bases. Germline V gene lookup returns CDR1 SGHTA and CDR2 FQGTGA. This CDR3 is built from 15 residues. V was clipped by 1 base and J by 3 bases, with 9 bases between them. The CDR3 loop is CASSLSGGDTGELFF. DNA of the CDR3: TGTGCCAGCAGCTTAAGTGGAGGGGACACCGGGGAGCTGTTTTTT.

This chain joins TRBV30 and TRBJ2-3; 14 nucleotides align to TRBD2. V shed 2 bases and J 4 bases; nucleotides not matched to a gene: 20. The V gene's germline CDR1 is GTSNPN and CDR2 SVGIG (reference sequence). This CDR3 spans 21 amino acids. The chain's CDR3 is CAWSRTLFPGTSGSRADTQYF. DNA of the CDR3: TGTGCCTGGAGTCGGACCTTGTTCCCCGGGACTAGCGGGAGTAGAGCAGATACGCAGTATTTT.

This chain connects TRBV4-2 to TRBJ1-5; D is possibly TRBD1 (5 bases). The CDR3 is made up of 16 amino acids. Trimming removed 1 base at V and 6 bases at J, with 16 bases between. CDR1 is LGHNA, CDR2 YNFKEQ, per germline. CDR3 protein: CASSQVPGTVGQPQHF. The DNA of the CDR3 is TGTGCCAGCAGCCAAGTTCCAGGGACGGTTGGTCAGCCCCAGCATTTT.

This chain connects TRBV10-1 to TRBJ2-5; TRBD1 aligns across 10 bases. The CDR3 has 15 residues. With 8 bases clipped from V and 2 bases from J, the junction kept 8 bases outside the gene matches. CDR1 is WNHNN and CDR2 is SYGVQD in the germline V gene (reference sequence). CDR3 residues: CASQRTGGEQETQYF. CDR3 nucleotide sequence: TGCGCCAGCCAACGGACAGGGGGTGAACAAGAGACCCAGTACTTC.

CDR3 loop: CASSIQGQGAYEQYF. Written as DNA, the CDR3 is TGCGCCAGCAGCATACAGGGACAGGGGGCCTACGAGCAGTACTTC. V gene TRBV5-1 combines with J gene TRBJ2-7, with TRBD1 matching 11 bases. The length of the CDR3 is 15 residues. After removal of 4 bases from V and 2 bases from J, the junction contained 5 bases not matched to a gene. Germline V gene data show CDR1 as SGHRS and CDR2 as YFSETQ.

This chain uses TRBV25-1 with TRBJ1-4; TRBD1 might be the D (6 bases). The ends were cut back, 8 bases at V and 8 bases at J, with 15 bases in the middle. This CDR3 spans 13 amino acids. Germline CDR1 and CDR2: MGHDK and SYGVNS. CDR3 bases: TGTGCCAGCCAGGTAGTTCAGGGGGAAAAACTGTTTTTT. This sequence encodes CASQVVQGEKLFF.

The genes are TRBV2 and TRBJ1-1; D remains unclear. The CDR3 loop spans 13 amino acids. Germline V lookup: CDR1 SNHLY, CDR2 FYNNEI. Trimming pared 4 bases from V and 0 bases from J, leaving 6 bases between. Here the CDR3 reads CASSGRVNTEAFF. Here the CDR3 DNA reads TGTGCCAGCAGTGGGCGGGTGAACACTGAAGCTTTCTTT.

DNA for the CDR3: TGTGCCAGCAGCTTGGGATACGAGCCCCCGACTCCCCAGTACTTC. It yields the protein CASSLGYEPPTPQYF. The rearrangement uses TRBV5-6 and TRBJ2-7; no definite D call. This CDR3 spans 15 amino acids. CDR1 is SGHDT and CDR2 is YYEEEE in the germline V gene. Trimming removed 0 bases from V and 10 bases from J, with 20 bases in between.

Here the CDR3 reads CASRASGQGYGYTF. CDR3 in DNA: TGTGCCAGCAGAGCCTCAGGGCAGGGCTATGGCTACACCTTC. The V gene is TRBV6-1, the J gene TRBJ1-2; possibly TRBD1 for D (5 bases). The length of the CDR3 is 14 residues. CDR1 and CDR2 from the germline V gene are MNHNS and SASEGT. Trimming shortened V by 6 bases and J by 4 bases, and 15 bases separated the two germline ends.

This clone was detected only once. The chain employs TRBV2 and TRBJ2-3; D may match TRBD1 or TRBD2 (6 bases each). The germline gives CDR1 SNHLY, CDR2 FYNNEI. With 3 bases removed from V and 2 bases from J, the gap between germline ends came to 15 bases. The CDR3 is 16 amino acids. For the CDR3, the DNA is TGTGCCAGCAGTGATAGGGGGGCGGTCAACACAGATACGCAGTATTTT. Amino acids: CASSDRGAVNTDTQYF.

In nucleotides, the CDR3 is TGTGCCAGCCGCTGGGGGACGGACCGCTACGAGCAGTACTTC. Amino acid sequence: CASRWGTDRYEQYF. The V gene is TRBV7-9, the J gene TRBJ2-7; either TRBD1 or TRBD2 may fit D (5 bases each). Germline V gene sequence: CDR1 SEHNR, CDR2 FQNEAQ (reference sequence). Trimming shortened V by 8 bases and J by 3 bases, and 17 bases separated the two germline ends. The CDR3 covers 14 residues.

The chain is built from TRBV2 and TRBJ1-1; D is unresolved. V was shortened by 7 bases and J by 11 bases, with 26 bases between the two germline ends. The CDR3 consists of 15 residues. Germline values: CDR1 SNHLY, CDR2 FYNNEI. CDR3 amino acids: CASTRRTGSESMAFF. CDR3 DNA: TGTGCCAGCACCCGACGAACCGGGTCGGAATCCATGGCTTTCTTT.